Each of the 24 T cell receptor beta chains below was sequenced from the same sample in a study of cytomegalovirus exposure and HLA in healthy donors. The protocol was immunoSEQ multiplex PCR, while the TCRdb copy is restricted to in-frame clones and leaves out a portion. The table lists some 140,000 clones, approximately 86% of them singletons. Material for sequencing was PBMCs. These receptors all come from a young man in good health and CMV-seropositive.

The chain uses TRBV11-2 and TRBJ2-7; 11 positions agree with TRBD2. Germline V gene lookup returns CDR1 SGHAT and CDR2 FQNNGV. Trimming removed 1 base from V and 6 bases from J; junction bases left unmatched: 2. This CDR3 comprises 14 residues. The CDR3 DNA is TGTGCCAGCAGCTTAGGAGGACTAGCGGGCGAGCAGTACTTC. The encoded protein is CASSLGGLAGEQYF. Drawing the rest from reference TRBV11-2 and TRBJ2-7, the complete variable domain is EAGVAQSPRYKIIEKRQSVAFWCNPISGHATLYWYQQILGQGPKLLIQFQNNGVVDDSQLPKDRFSAERLKGVDSTLKIQPAKLEDSAVYLCASSLGGLAGEQYFGPGTRLTVT.

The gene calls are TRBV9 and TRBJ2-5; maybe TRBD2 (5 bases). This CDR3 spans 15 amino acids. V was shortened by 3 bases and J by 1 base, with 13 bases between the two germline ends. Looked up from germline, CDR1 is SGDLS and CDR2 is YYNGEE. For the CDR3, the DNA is TGTGCCAGCAGCGAGTGGCCTGCGGGCCAAGAGACCCAGTACTTC. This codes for CASSEWPAGQETQYF.

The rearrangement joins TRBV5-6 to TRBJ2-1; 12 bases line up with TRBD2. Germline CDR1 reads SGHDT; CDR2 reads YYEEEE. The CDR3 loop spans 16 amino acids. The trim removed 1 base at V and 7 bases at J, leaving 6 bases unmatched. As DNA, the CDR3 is TGTGCCAGCAGCTTGCGTCCTAGCGGGGGGGTTAATGAGCAGTTCTTC. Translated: CASSLRPSGGVNEQFF.

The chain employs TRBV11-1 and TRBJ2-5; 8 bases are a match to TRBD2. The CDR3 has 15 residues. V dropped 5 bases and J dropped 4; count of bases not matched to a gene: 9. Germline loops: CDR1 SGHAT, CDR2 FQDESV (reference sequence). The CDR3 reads CASSPSAGGLETQYF. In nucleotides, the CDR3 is TGTGCCAGCAGCCCCTCGGCGGGGGGCTTAGAGACCCAGTACTTC. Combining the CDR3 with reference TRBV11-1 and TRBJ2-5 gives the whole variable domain EAEVAQSPRYKITEKSQAVAFWCDPISGHATLYWYRQILGQGPELLVQFQDESVVDDSQLPKDRFSAERLKGVDSTLKIQPAELGDSAMYLCASSPSAGGLETQYFGPGTRLLVL.

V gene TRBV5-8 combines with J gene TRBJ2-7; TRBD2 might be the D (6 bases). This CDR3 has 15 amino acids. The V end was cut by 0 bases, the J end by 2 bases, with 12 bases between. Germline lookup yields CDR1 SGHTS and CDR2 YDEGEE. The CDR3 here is CASSLDGGGAYEQYF. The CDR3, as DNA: TGTGCCAGCAGCTTGGACGGCGGAGGGGCCTACGAGCAGTACTTC.

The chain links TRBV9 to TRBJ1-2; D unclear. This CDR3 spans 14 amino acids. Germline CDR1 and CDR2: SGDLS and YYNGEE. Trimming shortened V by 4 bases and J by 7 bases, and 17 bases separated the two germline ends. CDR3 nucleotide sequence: TGTGCCAGCAGCCCCCCCGTGGGCCTCGGTGGCTACACCTTC. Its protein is CASSPPVGLGGYTF.

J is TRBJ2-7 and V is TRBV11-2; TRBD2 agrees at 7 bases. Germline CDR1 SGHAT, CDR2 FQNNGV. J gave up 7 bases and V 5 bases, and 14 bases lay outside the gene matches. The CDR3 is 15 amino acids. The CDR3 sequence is CASSPAGPGPGEQYF. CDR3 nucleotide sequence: TGTGCCAGCAGCCCAGCGGGACCGGGGCCGGGGGAGCAGTACTTC.

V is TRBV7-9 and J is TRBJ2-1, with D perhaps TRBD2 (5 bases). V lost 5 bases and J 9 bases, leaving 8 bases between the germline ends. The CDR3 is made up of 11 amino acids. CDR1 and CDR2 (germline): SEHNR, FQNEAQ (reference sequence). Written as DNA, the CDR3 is TGTGCCAGCAGCACTAGTGGTGAGCAGTTCTTC. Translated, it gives CASSTSGEQFF.

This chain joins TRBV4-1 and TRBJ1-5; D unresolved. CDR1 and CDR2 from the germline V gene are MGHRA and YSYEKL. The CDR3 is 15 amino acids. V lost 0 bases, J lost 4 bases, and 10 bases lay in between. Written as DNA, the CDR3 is TGCGCCAGCAGCCAAGATCCGACGGGGAATCAGCCCCAGCATTTT. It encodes CASSQDPTGNQPQHF.

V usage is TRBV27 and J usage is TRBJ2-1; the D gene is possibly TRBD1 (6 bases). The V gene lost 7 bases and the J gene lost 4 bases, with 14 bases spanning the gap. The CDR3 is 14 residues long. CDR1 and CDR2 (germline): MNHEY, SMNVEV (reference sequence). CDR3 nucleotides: TGTGCCAGCAAACCCCAGGGGCATTACAATGAGCAGTTCTTC. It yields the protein CASKPQGHYNEQFF.

The CDR3 is CASSLGCGGTYEQYF. CDR3 in DNA: TGTGCCAGCAGCTTAGGGTGCGGGGGAACCTACGAGCAGTACTTC. This chain joins TRBV7-2 and TRBJ2-7; 7 bases are shared with TRBD2. V gave up 1 base and J gave up 2 bases; unmatched junction bases: 5. This CDR3 is built from 15 residues. Germline V gene lookup returns CDR1 SGHTA and CDR2 FQGNSA. The full variable domain, completed using reference TRBV7-2 and TRBJ2-7, is GAGVSQSPSNKVTEKGKDVELRCDPISGHTALYWYRQSLGQGLEFLIYFQGNSAPDKSGLPSDRFSAERTGGSVSTLTIQRTQQEDSAVYLCASSLGCGGTYEQYFGPGTRLTVT.

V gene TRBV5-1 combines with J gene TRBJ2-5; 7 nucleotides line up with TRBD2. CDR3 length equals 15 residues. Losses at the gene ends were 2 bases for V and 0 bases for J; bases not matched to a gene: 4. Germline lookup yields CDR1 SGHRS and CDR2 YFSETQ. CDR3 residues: CASSFSGMYQETQYF. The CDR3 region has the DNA TGCGCCAGCAGCTTCAGCGGGATGTACCAAGAGACCCAGTACTTC. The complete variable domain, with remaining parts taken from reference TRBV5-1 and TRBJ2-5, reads KAGVTQTPRYLIKTRGQQVTLSCSPISGHRSVSWYQQTPGQGLQFLFEYFSETQRNKGNFPGRFSGRQFSNSRSEMNVSTLELGDSALYLCASSFSGMYQETQYFGPGTRLLVL.

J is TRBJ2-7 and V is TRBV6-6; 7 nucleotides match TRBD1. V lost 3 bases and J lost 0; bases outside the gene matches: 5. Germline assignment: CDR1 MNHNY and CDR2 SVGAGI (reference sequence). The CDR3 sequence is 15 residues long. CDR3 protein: CASSYDRVASYEQYF. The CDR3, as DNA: TGTGCCAGCAGTTATGACAGGGTAGCCTCCTACGAGCAGTACTTC.

The CDR3 spells CASSYPGQGSYEQYF. CDR3 DNA sequence: TGTGCCAGCAGCTACCCGGGACAGGGCTCCTACGAGCAGTACTTC. The chain carries TRBV6-6 and TRBJ2-7; 9 bases line up with TRBD1. J lost 0 bases, V lost 6 bases, and 6 bases had no gene match. There are 15 residues in the CDR3. Germline-derived CDR1 and CDR2 are MNHNY and SVGAGI (reference sequence).

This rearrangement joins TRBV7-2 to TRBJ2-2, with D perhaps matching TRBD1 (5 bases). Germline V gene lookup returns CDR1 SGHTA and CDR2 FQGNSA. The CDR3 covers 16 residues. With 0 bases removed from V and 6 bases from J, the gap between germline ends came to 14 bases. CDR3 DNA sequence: TGTGCCAGCAGCTTAGCGTGGCCAGGGTACTCCGGGGAGCTGTTTTTT. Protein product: CASSLAWPGYSGELFF.

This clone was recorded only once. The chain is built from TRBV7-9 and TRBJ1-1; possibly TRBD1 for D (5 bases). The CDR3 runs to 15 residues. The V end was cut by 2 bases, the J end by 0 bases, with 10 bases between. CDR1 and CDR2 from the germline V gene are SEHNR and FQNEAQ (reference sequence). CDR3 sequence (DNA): TGTGCCAGCAGCTTAAATCGGGGGGTGAACACTGAAGCTTTCTTT. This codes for CASSLNRGVNTEAFF.

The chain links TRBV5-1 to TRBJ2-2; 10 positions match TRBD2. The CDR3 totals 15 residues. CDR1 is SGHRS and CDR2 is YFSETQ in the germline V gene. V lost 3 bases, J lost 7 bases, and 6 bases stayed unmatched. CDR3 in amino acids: CASSWTSGIVGELFF. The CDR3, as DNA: TGCGCCAGCAGCTGGACTAGCGGAATTGTCGGGGAGCTGTTTTTT.

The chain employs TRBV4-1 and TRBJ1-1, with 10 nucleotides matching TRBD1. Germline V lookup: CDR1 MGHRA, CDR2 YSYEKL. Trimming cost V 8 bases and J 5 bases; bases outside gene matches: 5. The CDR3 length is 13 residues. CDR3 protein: CASGDRGGTEAFF. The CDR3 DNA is TGCGCCAGCGGGGACAGGGGAGGGACTGAAGCTTTCTTT.

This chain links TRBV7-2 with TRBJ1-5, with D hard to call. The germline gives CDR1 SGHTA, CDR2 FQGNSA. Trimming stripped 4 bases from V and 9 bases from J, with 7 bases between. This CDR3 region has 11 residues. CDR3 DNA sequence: TGTGCCAGCAGCTACGGAGGGCCCCAGCATTTT. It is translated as CASSYGGPQHF.

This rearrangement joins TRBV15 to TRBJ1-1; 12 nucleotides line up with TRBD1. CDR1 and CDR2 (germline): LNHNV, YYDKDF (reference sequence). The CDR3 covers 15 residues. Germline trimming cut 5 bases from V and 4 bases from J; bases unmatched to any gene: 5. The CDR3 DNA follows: TGTGCCACCAGCCCCGGGACAGGGGGCCTCACTGAAGCTTTCTTT. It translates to CATSPGTGGLTEAFF.

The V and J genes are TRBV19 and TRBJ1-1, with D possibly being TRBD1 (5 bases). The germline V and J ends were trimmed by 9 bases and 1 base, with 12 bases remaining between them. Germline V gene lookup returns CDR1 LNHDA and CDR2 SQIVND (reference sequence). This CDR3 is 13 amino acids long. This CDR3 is CASAGFGNTEAFF. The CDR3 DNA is TGTGCCAGCGCAGGGTTCGGGAACACTGAAGCTTTCTTT.

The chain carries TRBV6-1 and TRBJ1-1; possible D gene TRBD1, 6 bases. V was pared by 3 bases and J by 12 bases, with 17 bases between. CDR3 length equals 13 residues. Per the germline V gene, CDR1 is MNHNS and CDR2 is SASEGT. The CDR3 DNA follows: TGTGCCAGCAGTGAGGACAGCCTCTCGAGGACTTTCTTT. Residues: CASSEDSLSRTFF.

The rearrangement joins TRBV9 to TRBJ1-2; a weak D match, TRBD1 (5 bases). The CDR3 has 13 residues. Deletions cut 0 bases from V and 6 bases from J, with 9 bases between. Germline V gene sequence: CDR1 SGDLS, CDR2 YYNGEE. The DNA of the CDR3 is TGTGCCAGCAGCGTAGCAGGGTACGATGGCTACACCTTC. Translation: CASSVAGYDGYTF.

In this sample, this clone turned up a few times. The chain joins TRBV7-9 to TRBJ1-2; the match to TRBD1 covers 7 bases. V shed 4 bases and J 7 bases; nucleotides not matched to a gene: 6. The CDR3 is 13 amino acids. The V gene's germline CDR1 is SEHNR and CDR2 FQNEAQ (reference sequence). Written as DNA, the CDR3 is TGTGCCAGCAGCTCTCGGACAGGCGGTGGCTACACCTTC. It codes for CASSSRTGGGYTF.